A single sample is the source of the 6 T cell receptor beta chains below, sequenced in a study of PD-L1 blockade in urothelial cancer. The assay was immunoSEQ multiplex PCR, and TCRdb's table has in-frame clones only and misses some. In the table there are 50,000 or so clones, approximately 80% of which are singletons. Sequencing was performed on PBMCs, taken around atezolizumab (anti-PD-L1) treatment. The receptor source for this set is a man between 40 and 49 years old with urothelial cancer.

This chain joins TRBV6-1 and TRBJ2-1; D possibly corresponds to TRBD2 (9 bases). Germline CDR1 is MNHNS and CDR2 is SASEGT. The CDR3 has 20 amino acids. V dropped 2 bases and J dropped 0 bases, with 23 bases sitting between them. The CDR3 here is CASSEQGAASGAYSYNEQFF. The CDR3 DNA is TGTGCCAGCAGTGAACAGGGGGCGGCTAGCGGGGCCTACTCCTACAATGAGCAGTTCTTC.

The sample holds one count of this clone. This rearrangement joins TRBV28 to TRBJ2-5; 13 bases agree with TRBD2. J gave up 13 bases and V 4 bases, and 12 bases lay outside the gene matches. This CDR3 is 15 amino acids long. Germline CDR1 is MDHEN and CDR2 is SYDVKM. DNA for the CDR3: TGTGCCAGCAGTTCAGTACTAGCGGGAGGGCCGAATTGGTACTTC. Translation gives CASSSVLAGGPNWYF. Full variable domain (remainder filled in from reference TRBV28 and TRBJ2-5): DVKVTQSSRYLVKRTGEKVFLECVQDMDHENMFWYRQDPGLGLRLIYFSYDVKMKEKGDIPEGYSVSREKKERFSLILESASTNQTSMYLCASSSVLAGGPNWYFGPGTRLLVL.

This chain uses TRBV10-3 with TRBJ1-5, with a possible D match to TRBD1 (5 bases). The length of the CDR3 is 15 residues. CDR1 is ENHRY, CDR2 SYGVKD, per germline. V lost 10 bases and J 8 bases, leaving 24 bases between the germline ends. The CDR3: CATWGTNSGTEPQHF. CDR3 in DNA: TGTGCCACCTGGGGGACTAACTCCGGGACCGAGCCCCAGCATTTT.

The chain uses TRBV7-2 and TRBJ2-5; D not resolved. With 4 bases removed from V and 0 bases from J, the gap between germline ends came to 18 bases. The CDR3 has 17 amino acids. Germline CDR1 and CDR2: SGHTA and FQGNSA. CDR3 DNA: TGTGCCAGCAGCTACGAGTCTCCCCGGTTGTACCAAGAGACCCAGTACTTC. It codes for CASSYESPRLYQETQYF.

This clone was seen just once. The CDR3 DNA sequence: TGTGCCAGCAGTGAAGGGGGGGACTATGGCTACACCTTC. It codes for CASSEGGDYGYTF. The chain couples TRBV6-4 to TRBJ1-2; a possible D gene is TRBD1 (6 bases). Trimming took 3 bases from V and 3 from J, leaving 8 bases between them. The CDR3 runs 13 residues. The germline V gene encodes CDR1 MRHNA and CDR2 SNTAGT.

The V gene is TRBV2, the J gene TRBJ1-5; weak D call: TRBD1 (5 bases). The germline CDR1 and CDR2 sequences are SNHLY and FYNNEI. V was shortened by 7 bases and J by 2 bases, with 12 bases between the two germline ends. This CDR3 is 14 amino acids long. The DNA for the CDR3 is TGTGCCAGCAATGGGGGGAAGGGCAATCAGCCCCAGCATTTT. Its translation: CASNGGKGNQPQHF.